The source of this T cell receptor beta chain is a study of control samples from healthy donors and cancer patients. Libraries were prepared by immunoSEQ multiplex PCR; TCRdb keeps only in-frame clonotypes and omits some of them. Of approximately 17,000 clones listed, roughly 89% are singletons. The V and J ends lost 1 base and 0 bases respectively, with 13 bases between them. In germline, CDR1 is SGHDN, CDR2 FVKESK. This CDR3 has 18 amino acids. This sequence joins TRBV14 and TRBJ2-6; no firm D call. This clonotype was obtained from a man in his 60s with head and neck cancer. Sequencing was carried out using PBMCs. The DNA for the CDR3 is TGTGCCAGCAGCCAAGGTGTTTCTCCCTCCTCTGGGGCCAACGTCCTGACTTTC. Protein sequence: CASSQGVSPSSGANVLTF.